This T cell receptor (beta chain) was recovered during a study of blood T cells in healthy people across ages. With regard to this clonotype: Its cognate antigen is unknown.

Alongside a J-beta primer mix, a sample-barcoded 5' primer served in a second PCR lasting roughly 7 to 12 cycles. TCRdb re-called the 5' RACE reads with MiXCR, one entry per CDR3 protein. The sample holds some 640,000 distinct CDR3 sequences, approximately 50% seen once. CDR1 and CDR2 (germline): MNHEY, SVGEGT. This CDR3 contains 18 residues. Regarding the study as a whole: Donors of long life had a larger count of naive CD4+ cells and greater diversity than aged donors.

The clonotype originates from a woman aged 60-75 years in good health. The sample consisted of blood. The gene calls are TRBV6-2 or TRBV6-3 and TRBJ2-4; 8 bases align to TRBD1. The assigned J gene may be wrong: the sequence end matches TRBJ2-7 better. The CDR3 DNA follows: TGTGCCAGCAGTTACTCGGGCCCGGGTCGGACAGGGTACTACGAGCAGTACTTC. This encodes CASSYSGPGRTGYYEQYF.